The clone carrying this TCR beta chain was seen only once. Its cognate antigen is unknown. The V and J ends lost 4 bases and 0 bases respectively, with 7 bases between them. The CDR3 has 14 amino acids. CDR1 MNHEY and CDR2 SMNVEV come from the germline V gene (reference sequence). This table comes from immunoSEQ multiplex PCR, and its TCRdb copy is limited to in-frame clones, with some not included. The sample carries some 200,000 clones, roughly 91% recorded once. This entry is derived from a study of T cell responses to AZD1222 COVID-19 vaccine. Study-wide context: Pooling was applied to second doses at about 4 or about 12 weeks.

General study results and limits: CD4 TCRs linked to vaccination spanned spike, dominating at 160-218 and 743-854. Repertoires were sampled only after the peak T cell response. The breadth and depth of Spike-specific TCRs increased once two AZD1222 doses had been given.

This chain uses TRBV27 with TRBJ1-3; D gene unclear. This material consisted of peripheral blood, taken on day 0 of AZD1222 vaccination. The clonotype comes from an adult in good health. Here the CDR3 DNA reads TGTGCCAGCAGTTCTGGCAACTCTGGAAACACCATATATTTT. Translated: CASSSGNSGNTIYF.